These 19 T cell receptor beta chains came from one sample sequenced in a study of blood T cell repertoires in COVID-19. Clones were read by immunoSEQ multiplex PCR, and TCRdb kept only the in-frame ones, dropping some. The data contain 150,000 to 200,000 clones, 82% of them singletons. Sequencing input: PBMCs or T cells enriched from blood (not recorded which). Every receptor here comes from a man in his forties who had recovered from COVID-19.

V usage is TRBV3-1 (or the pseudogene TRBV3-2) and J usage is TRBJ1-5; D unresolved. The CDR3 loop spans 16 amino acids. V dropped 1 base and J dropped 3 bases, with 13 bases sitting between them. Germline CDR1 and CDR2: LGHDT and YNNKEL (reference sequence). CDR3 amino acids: CASSQGGIRYNQPQHF. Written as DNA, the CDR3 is TGTGCCAGCAGCCAAGGAGGGATCCGCTACAATCAGCCCCAGCATTTT.

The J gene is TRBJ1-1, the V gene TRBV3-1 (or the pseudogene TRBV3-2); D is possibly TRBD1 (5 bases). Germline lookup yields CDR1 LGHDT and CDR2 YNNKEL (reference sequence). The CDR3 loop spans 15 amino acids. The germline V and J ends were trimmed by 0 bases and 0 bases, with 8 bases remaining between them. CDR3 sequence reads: CASSQDLTVNTEAFF. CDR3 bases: TGTGCCAGCAGCCAAGATCTGACAGTGAACACTGAAGCTTTCTTT.

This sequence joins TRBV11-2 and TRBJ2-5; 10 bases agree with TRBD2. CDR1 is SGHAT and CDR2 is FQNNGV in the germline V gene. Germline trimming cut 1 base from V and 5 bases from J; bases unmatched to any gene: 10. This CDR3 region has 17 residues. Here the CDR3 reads CASSLVLGLAAGETQYF. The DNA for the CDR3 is TGTGCCAGCAGCTTAGTGTTAGGACTAGCGGCGGGGGAGACCCAGTACTTC.

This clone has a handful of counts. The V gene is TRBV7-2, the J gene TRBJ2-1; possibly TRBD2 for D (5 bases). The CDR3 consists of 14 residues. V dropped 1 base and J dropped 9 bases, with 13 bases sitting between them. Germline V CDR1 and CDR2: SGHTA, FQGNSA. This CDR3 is CASSLGRQAGEQFF. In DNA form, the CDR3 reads TGTGCCAGCAGCTTAGGCAGGCAGGCGGGTGAGCAGTTCTTC.

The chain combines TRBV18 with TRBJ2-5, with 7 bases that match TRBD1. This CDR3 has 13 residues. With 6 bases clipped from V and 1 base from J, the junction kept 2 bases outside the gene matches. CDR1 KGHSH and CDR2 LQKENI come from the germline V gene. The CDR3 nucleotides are TGTGCCAGCTCCTGGGACAGCCAAGAGACCCAGTACTTC. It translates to CASSWDSQETQYF.

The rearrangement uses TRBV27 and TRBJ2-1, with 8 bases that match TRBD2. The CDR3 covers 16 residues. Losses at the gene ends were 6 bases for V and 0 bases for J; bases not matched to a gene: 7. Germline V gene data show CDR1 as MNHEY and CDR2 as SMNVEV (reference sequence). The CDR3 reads CASSPSLADSYNEQFF. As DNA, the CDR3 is TGTGCCAGCAGCCCATCACTAGCGGACTCCTACAATGAGCAGTTCTTC.

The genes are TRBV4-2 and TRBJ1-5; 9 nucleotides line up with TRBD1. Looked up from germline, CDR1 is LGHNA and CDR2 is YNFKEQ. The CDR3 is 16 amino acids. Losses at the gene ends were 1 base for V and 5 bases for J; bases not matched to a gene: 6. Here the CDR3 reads CASSQVRTGEDQPQHF. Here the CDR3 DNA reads TGTGCCAGCAGCCAAGTGAGGACAGGGGAGGATCAGCCCCAGCATTTT.

The CDR3 DNA reads as TGTGCCAGCGGTGCGGGAGGGCCGATTGAGCAGTTCTTC. Encoded protein: CASGAGGPIEQFF. The J gene is TRBJ2-1, the V gene TRBV2; 9 bases map to TRBD2. The CDR3 covers 13 residues. The V segment lost 8 bases and the J segment 9 bases; nucleotides outside the gene matches: 8. Germline CDR1 is SNHLY and CDR2 is FYNNEI.

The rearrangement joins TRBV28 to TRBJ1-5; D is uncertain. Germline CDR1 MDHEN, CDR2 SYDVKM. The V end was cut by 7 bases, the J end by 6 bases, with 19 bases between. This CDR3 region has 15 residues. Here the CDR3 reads CASILGDGVGQPQHF. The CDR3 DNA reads TGTGCCAGCATTCTCGGGGATGGAGTGGGTCAGCCCCAGCATTTT.

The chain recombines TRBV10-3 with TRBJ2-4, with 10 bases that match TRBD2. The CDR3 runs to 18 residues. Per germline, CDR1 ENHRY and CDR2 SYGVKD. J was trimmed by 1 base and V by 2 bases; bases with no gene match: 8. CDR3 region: CAISEGLAGVGAKNIQYF. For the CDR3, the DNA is TGTGCCATCAGTGAGGGTCTAGCGGGAGTTGGGGCCAAAAACATTCAGTACTTC.

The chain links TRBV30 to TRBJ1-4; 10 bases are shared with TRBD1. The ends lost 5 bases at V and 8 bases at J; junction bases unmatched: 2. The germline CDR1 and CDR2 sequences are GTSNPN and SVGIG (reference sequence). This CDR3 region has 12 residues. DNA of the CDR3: TGTGCCTGGGGACAGGGGGAAGAAAAACTGTTTTTT. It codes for CAWGQGEEKLFF.

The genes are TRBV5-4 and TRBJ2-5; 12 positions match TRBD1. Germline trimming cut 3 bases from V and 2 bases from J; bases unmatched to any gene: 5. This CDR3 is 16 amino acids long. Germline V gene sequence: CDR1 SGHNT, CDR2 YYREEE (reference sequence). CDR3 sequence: CASSSPGQGAQETQYF. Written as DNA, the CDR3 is TGTGCCAGCAGCTCACCGGGACAGGGGGCTCAAGAGACCCAGTACTTC.

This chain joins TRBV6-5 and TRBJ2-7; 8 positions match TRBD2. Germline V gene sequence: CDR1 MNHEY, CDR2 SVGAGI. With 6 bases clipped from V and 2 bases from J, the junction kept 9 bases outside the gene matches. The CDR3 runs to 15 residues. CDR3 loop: CASSTSGSDPYEQYF. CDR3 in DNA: TGTGCCAGCAGCACTAGCGGCAGCGATCCCTACGAGCAGTACTTC.

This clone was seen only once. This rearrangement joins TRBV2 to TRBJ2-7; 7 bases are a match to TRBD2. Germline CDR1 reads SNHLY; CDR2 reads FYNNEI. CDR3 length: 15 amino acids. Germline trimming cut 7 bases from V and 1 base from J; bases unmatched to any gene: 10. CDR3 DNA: TGTGCCAGCAAGGGCGGGAGTTGGCGGTCCTACGAGCAGTACGTC. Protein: CASKGGSWRSYEQYV.

In nucleotides, the CDR3 is TGTGCCAGCAACCCTTACCTTGGGAGTAACACTGAAGCTTTCTTT. It yields the protein CASNPYLGSNTEAFF. The J gene is TRBJ1-1, the V gene TRBV11-2, with no clear D. V lost 7 bases, J lost 2 bases, and 17 bases lay in between. Germline V gene lookup returns CDR1 SGHAT and CDR2 FQNNGV. The CDR3 totals 15 residues.

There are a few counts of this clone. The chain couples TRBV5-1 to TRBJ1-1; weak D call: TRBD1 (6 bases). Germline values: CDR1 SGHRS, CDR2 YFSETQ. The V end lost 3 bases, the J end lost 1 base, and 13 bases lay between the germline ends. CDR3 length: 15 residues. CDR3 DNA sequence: TGCGCCAGCAGCTCAACTCAGGGGACGAACACTGAAGCTTTCTTT. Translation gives CASSSTQGTNTEAFF.

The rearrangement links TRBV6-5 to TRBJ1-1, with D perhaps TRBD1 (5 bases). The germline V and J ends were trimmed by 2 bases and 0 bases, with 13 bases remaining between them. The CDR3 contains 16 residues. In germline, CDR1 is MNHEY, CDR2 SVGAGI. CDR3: CASSYMGLKMNTEAFF. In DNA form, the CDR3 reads TGTGCCAGCAGTTACATGGGACTGAAGATGAACACTGAAGCTTTCTTT.

The CDR3 coding sequence is TGCAGCGTTGAAGGCGGACAGGGGGTCACTGAAGCTTTCTTT. This codes for CSVEGGQGVTEAFF. This rearrangement joins TRBV29-1 to TRBJ1-1, with 10 bases aligning to TRBD1. Losses at the gene ends were 1 base for V and 4 bases for J; bases not matched to a gene: 3. This CDR3 is 14 amino acids long. Germline CDR1 is SQVTM and CDR2 is ANQGSEA.

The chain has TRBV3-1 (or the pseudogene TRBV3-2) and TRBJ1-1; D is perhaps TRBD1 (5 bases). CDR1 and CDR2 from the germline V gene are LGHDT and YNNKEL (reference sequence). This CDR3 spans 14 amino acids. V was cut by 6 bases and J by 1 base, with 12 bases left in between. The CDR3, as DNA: TGTGCCAGCAGTCTCGGGGGGGGGAACACTGAAGCTTTCTTT. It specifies CASSLGGGNTEAFF.